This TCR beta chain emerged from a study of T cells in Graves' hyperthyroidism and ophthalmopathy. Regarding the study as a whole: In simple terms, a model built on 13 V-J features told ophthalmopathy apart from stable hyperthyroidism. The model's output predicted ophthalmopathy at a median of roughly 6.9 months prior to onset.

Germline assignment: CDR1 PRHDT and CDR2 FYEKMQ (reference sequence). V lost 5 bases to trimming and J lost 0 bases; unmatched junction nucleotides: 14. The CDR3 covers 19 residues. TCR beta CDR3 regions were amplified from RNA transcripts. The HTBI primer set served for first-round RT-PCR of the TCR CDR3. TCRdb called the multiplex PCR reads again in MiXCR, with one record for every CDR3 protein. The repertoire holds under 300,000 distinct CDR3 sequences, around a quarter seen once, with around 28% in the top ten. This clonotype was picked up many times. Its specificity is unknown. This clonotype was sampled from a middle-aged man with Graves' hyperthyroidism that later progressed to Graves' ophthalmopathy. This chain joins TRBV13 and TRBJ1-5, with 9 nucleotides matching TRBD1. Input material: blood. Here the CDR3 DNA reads TGTGCCAGCAGCAGAAAACAGGGGGCGACTCTCTATAGCAATCAGCCCCAGCATTTT. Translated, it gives CASSRKQGATLYSNQPQHF.